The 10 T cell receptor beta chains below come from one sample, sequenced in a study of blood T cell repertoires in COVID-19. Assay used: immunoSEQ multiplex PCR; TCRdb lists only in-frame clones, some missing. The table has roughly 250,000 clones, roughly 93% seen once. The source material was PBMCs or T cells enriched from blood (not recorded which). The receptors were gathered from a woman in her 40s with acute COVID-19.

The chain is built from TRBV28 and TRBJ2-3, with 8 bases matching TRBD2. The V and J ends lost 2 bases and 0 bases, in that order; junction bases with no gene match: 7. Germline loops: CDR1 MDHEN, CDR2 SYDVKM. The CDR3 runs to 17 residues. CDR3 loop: CASSLIRGGASTDTQYF. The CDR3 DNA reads TGTGCCAGCAGTTTAATACGGGGGGGGGCTAGCACAGATACGCAGTATTTT.

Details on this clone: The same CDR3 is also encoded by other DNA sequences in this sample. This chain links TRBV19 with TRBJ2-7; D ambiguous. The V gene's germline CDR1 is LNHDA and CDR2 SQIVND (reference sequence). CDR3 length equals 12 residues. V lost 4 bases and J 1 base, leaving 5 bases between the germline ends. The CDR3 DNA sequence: TGTGCCAGTAGTACCGGGTCCTACGAGCAGTACTTC. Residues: CASSTGSYEQYF.

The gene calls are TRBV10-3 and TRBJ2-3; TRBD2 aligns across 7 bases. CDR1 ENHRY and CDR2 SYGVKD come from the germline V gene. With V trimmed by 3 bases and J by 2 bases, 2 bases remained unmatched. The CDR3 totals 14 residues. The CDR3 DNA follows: TGTGCCATCAGTGATGGGAGGGTCACAGATACGCAGTATTTT. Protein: CAISDGRVTDTQYF.

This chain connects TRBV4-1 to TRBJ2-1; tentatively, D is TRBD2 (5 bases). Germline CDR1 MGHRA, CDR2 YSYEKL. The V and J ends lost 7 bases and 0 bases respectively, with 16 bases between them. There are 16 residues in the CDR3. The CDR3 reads CASTPSTGSSYNEQFF. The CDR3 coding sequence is TGCGCCAGCACCCCAAGTACGGGGAGCTCCTACAATGAGCAGTTCTTC.

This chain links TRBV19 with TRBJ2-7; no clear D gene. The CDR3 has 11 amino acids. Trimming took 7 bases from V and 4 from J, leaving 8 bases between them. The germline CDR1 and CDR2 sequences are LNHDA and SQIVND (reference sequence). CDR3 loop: CASKSGYEQYF. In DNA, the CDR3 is TGTGCCAGTAAGTCCGGGTACGAGCAGTACTTC.

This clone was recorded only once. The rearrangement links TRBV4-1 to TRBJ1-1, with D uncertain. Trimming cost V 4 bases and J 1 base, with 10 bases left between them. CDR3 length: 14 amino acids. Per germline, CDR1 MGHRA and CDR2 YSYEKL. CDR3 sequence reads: CASSLTVKNTEAFF. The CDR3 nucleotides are TGCGCCAGCAGCCTTACAGTGAAGAACACTGAAGCTTTCTTT.

CDR3 sequence (DNA): TGCGCCAGCGCCCGCGGACAGGGTAGGGAAAAACTGTTTTTT. It translates to CASARGQGREKLFF. The chain links TRBV5-1 to TRBJ1-4; 8 bases align to TRBD1. Germline loops: CDR1 SGHRS, CDR2 YFSETQ. The CDR3 totals 14 residues. V shed 7 bases and J 8 bases; nucleotides not matched to a gene: 10.

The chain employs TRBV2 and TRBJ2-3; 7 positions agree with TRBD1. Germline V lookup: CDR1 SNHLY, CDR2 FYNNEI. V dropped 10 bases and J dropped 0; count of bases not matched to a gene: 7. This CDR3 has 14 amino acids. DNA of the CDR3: TGTGCCACTAGGGACAGACCAAGCACAGATACGCAGTATTTT. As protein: CATRDRPSTDTQYF.

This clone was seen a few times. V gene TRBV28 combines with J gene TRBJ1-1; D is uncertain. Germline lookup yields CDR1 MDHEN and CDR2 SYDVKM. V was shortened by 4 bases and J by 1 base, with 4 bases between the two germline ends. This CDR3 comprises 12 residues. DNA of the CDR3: TGTGCCAGCAGTTACAGGAACACTGAAGCTTTCTTT. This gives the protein CASSYRNTEAFF. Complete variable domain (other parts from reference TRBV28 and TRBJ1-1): DVKVTQSSRYLVKRTGEKVFLECVQDMDHENMFWYRQDPGLGLRLIYFSYDVKMKEKGDIPEGYSVSREKKERFSLILESASTNQTSMYLCASSYRNTEAFFGQGTRLTVV.

CDR3 sequence: CASQTSGSYEQYF. DNA of the CDR3: TGTGCCAGCCAAACTAGCGGGAGTTACGAGCAGTACTTC. V gene TRBV18 combines with J gene TRBJ2-7, with 11 nucleotides matching TRBD2. The trim removed 8 bases at V and 4 bases at J, leaving 4 bases unmatched. CDR3 length: 13 amino acids. The germline CDR1 and CDR2 sequences are KGHSH and LQKENI.